This entry describes one T cell receptor beta chain. Its antigen is currently unknown. The data belong to a study of CD8 T cells in ankylosing spondylitis. Study results and caveats: Disease-linked clones reportedly showed significant enrichment in matched ankylosing spondylitis synovial fluid. A TCR beta motif of fewer than 10 highly homologous variants seemed to mark ankylosing spondylitis blood.

The CDR3 totals 13 residues. Germline V gene data show CDR1 as MNHEY and CDR2 as SMNVEV (reference sequence). Trimming removed 6 bases from V and 1 base from J, with 9 bases in between. Researchers built TCR beta libraries using quantitative 5'-RACE with molecular barcodes. TCRdb passed the 5' RACE reads through MiXCR, listing each CDR3 protein once. Among a few hundred thousand distinct CDR3 sequences, over 9.5% were seen once, and the ten largest hold approximately 7%. The source material was blood, either unsorted or a sorted T cell fraction (not recorded which). The TCR was taken from a male donor with ankylosing spondylitis. J is TRBJ1-1 and V is TRBV27, with no clear D. The CDR3 region is CASRHDPNTEAFF. CDR3 sequence (DNA): TGTGCCAGCAGGCACGACCCGAACACTGAAGCTTTCTTT.